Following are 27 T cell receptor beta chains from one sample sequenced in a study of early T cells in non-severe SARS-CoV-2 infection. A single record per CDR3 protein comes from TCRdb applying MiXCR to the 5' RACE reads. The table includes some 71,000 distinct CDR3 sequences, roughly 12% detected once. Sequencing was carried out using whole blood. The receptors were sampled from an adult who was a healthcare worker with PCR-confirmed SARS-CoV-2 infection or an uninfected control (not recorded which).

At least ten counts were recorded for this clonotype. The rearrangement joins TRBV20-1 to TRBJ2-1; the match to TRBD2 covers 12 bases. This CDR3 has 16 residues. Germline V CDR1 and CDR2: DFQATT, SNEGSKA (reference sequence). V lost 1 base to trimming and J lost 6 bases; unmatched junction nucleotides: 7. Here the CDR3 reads CSARAPGLAGLNEQFF. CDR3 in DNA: TGCAGTGCTAGAGCCCCCGGACTAGCGGGACTCAATGAGCAGTTCTTC.

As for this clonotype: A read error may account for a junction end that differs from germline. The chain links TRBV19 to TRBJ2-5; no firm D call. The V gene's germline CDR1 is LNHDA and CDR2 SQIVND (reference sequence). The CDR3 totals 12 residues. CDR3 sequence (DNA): TGTGCTAGTAGTATATCGGGAGAGACCCAGTACTTC. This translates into CASSISGETQYF.

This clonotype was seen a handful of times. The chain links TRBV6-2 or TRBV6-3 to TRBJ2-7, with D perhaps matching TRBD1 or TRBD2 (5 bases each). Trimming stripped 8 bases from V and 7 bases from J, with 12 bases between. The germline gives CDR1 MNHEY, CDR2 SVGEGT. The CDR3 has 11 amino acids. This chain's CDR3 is CASGGNREQYF. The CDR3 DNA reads TGTGCCAGCGGGGGTAATCGGGAGCAGTACTTC.

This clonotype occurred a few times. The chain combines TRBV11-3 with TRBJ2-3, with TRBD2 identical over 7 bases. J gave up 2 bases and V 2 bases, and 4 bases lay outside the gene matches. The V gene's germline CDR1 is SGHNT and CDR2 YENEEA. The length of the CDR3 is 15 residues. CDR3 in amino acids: CASSLLAGDTDTQYF. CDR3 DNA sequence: TGTGCCAGCAGCTTATTGGCGGGGGACACAGATACGCAGTATTTT.

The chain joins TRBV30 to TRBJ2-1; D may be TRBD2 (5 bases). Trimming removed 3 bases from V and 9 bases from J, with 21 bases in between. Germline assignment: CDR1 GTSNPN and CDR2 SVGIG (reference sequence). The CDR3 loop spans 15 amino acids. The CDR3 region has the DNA TGTGCCTGGAGCCTACTAGTAAGTGGATTCGGTGAGCAGTTCTTC. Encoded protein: CAWSLLVSGFGEQFF.

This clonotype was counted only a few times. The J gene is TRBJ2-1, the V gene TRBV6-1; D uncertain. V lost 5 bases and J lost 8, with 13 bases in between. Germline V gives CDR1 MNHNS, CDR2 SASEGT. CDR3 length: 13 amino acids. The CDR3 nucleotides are TGTGCCAGCAGTCCCCGACGAACCGATGAGCAGTTCTTC. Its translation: CASSPRRTDEQFF.

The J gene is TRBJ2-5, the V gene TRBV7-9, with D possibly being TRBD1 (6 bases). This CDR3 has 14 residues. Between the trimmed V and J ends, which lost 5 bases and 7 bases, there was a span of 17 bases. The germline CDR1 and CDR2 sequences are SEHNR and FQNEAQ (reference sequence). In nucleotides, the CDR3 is TGTGCCAGCAGCACTGTACAGGGTTCGGTGACCCAGTACTTC. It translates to CASSTVQGSVTQYF.

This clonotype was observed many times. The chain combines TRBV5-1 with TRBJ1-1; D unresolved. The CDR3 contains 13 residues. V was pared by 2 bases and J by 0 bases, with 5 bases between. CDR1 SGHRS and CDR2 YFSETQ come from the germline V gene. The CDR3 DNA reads TGCGCCAGCAGCTTTAACTTGAACACTGAAGCTTTCTTT. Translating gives CASSFNLNTEAFF.

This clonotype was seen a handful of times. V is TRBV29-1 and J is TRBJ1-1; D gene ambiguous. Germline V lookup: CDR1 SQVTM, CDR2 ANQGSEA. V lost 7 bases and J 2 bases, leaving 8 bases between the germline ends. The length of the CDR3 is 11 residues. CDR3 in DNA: TGCAGCGCTGGGTCAAACACTGAAGCTTTCTTT. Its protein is CSAGSNTEAFF.

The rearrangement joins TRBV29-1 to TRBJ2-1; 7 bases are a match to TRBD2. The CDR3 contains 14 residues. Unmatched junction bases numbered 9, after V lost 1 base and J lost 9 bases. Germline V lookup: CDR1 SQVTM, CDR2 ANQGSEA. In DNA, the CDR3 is TGCAGCGTTGAAGCGGGAGGAATGATCGGTGAGCAGTTCTTC. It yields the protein CSVEAGGMIGEQFF.

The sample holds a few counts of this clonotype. CDR3 residues: CSARSGQDLSPLHF. The DNA for the CDR3 is TGCAGTGCTAGATCGGGACAGGACCTTTCACCCCTCCACTTT. V usage is TRBV20-1 and J usage is TRBJ1-6, with 8 bases that match TRBD1. Germline CDR1 and CDR2: DFQATT and SNEGSKA (reference sequence). This CDR3 region has 14 residues. J gave up 9 bases and V 2 bases, and 6 bases lay outside the gene matches.

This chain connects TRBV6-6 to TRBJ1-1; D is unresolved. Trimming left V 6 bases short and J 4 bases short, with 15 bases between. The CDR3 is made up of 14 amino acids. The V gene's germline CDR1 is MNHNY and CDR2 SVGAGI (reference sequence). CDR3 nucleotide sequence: TGTGCCAGCAGGAAGGACCCGCAAGGCACTGAAGCTTTCTTT. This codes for CASRKDPQGTEAFF.

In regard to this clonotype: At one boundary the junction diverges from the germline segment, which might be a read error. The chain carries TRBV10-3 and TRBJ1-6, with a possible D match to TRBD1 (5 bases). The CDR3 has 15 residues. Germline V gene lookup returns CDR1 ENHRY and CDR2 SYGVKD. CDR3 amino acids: CVISRELSYNSPLHF. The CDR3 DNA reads TGTGTCATCAGCAGGGAGCTTTCCTATAATTCACCCCTCCACTTT.

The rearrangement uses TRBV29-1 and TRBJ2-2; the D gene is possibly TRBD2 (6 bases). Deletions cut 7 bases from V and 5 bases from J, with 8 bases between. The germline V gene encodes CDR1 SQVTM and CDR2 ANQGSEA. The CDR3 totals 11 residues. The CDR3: CSALATGELFF. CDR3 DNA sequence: TGCAGCGCACTAGCAACCGGGGAGCTGTTTTTT.

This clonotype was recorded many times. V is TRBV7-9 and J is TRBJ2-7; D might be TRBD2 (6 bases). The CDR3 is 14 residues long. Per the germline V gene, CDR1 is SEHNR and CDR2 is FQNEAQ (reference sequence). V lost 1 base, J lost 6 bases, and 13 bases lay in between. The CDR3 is CASSLDLGGSEQYF. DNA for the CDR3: TGTGCCAGCAGCTTAGACTTGGGGGGAAGCGAGCAGTACTTC.

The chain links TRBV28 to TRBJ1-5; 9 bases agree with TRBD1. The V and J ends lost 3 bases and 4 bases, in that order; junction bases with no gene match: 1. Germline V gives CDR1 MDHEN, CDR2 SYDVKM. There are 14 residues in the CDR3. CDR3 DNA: TGTGCCAGCAGTTTGGGACAGGGTAATCAGCCCCAGCATTTT. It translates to CASSLGQGNQPQHF.

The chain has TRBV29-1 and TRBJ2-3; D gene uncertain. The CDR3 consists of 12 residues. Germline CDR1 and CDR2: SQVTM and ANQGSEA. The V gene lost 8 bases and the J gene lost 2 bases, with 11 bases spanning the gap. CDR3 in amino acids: CSLTRSTDTQYF. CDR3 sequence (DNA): TGCAGCTTGACCCGATCCACAGATACGCAGTATTTT.

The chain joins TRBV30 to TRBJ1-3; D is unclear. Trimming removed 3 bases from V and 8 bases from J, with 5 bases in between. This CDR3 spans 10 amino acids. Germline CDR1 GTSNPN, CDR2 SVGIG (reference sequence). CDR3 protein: CAWSGDTIYF. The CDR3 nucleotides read TGTGCCTGGAGCGGAGACACCATATATTTT. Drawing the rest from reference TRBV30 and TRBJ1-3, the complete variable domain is SQTIHQWPATLVQPVGSPLSLECTVEGTSNPNLYWYRQAAGRGLQLLFYSVGIGQISSEVPQNLSASRPQDRQFILSSKKLLLSDSGFYLCAWSGDTIYFGEGSWLTVV.

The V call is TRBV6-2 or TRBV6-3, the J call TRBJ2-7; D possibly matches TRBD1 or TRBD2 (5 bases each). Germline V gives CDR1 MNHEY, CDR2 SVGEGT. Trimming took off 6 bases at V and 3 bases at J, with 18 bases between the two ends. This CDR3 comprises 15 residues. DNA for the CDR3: TGTGCCAGCAGGCCCCCGGACGCAGGGAGCTACGAGCAGTACTTC. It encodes CASRPPDAGSYEQYF.

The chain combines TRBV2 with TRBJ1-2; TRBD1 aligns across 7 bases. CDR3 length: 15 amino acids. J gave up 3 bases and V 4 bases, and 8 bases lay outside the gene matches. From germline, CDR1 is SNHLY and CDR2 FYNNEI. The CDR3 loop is CASSGLRGLDYGYTF. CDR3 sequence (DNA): TGTGCCAGCAGTGGACTGAGGGGGCTGGACTATGGCTACACCTTC.

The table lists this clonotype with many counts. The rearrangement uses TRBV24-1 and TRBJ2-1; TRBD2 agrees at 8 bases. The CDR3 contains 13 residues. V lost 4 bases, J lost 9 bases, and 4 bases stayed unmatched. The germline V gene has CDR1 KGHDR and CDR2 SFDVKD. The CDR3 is CATSDPGGVEQFF. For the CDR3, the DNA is TGTGCCACCAGTGACCCCGGGGGGGTTGAGCAGTTCTTC.

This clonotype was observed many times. CDR3 loop: CASSQPFGSQLARRNEQFF. The DNA of the CDR3 is TGTGCCAGCAGCCAGCCTTTCGGTTCTCAGCTAGCGAGACGCAATGAGCAGTTCTTC. This rearrangement joins TRBV3-1 to TRBJ2-1; perhaps TRBD2 as D (6 bases). The CDR3 totals 19 residues. Per the germline V gene, CDR1 is LGHDT and CDR2 is YNNKEL (reference sequence). Deletions cut 3 bases from V and 6 bases from J, with 27 bases between.

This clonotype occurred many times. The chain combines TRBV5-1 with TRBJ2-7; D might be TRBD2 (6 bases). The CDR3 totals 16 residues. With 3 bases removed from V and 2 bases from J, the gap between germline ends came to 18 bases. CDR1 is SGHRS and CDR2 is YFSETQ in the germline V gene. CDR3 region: CASSSQPGLSTYEQYF. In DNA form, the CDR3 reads TGCGCCAGCAGCTCCCAACCGGGACTCTCGACCTACGAGCAGTACTTC.

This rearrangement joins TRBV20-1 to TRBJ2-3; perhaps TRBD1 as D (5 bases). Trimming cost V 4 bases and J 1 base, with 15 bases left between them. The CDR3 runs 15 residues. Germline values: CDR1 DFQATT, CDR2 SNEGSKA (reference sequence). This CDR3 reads CSAIDSAVGTDTQYF. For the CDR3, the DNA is TGCAGTGCTATCGACAGCGCGGTTGGCACAGATACGCAGTATTTT.

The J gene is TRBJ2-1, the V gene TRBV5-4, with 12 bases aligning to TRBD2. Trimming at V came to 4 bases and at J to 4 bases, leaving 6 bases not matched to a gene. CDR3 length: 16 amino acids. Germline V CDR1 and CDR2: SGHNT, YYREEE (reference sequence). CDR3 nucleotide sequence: TGTGCCAGCAGCCCGGGACTAGCGGGCCAGTACAATGAGCAGTTCTTC. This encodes CASSPGLAGQYNEQFF.

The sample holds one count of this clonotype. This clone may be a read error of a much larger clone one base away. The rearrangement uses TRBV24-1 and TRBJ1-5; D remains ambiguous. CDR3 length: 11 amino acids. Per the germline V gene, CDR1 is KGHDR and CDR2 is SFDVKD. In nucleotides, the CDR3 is TGTGCCGCCCCAGAGAATCAGCCCCAGCAATTT. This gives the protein CAAPENQPQQF.

The CDR3 coding sequence is TGTGCCTGGAGTGGCGTCTACGAGCAGTACTTC. This encodes CAWSGVYEQYF. This chain connects TRBV30 to TRBJ2-7; D gene unclear. Trimming removed 1 base from V and 3 bases from J, with 4 bases in between. The CDR3 length is 11 residues. The V gene's germline CDR1 is GTSNPN and CDR2 SVGIG (reference sequence).